This T cell receptor (beta chain) was sequenced in a study of control samples from healthy donors and cancer patients. Profiled with immunoSEQ multiplex PCR; TCRdb holds only in-frame clones, not every one. The profile shows 70,000 or so clones, roughly nine tenths of them singletons. Germline loops: CDR1 SNHLY, CDR2 FYNNEI. The CDR3 totals 15 residues. Deletions cut 4 bases from V and 0 bases from J, with 12 bases between. V gene TRBV2 combines with J gene TRBJ1-1; a weak D match, TRBD1 (6 bases). This clonotype was obtained from a man aged 55 to 70 with lung cancer. Sequencing was done on a sample of PBMCs. In nucleotides, the CDR3 is TGTGCCAGCAGTGGGTACAGGGCCCTGAACACTGAAGCTTTCTTT. Protein sequence: CASSGYRALNTEAFF.